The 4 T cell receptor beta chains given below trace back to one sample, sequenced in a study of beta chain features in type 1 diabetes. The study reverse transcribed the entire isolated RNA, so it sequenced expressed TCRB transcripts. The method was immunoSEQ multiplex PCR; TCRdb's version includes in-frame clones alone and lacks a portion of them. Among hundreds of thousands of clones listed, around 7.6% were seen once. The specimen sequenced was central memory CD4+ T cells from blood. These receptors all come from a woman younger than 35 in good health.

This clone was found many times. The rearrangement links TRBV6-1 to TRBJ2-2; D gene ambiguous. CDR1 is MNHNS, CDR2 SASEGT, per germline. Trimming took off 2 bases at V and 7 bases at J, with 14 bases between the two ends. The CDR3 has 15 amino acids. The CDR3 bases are TGTGCCAGCAGTGAATTCGGCGGCTTGGGCGGGGAGCTGTTTTTT. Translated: CASSEFGGLGGELFF.

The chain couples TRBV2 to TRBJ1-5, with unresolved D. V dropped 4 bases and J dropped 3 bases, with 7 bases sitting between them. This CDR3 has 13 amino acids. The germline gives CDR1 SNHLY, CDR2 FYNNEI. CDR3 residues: CASSAGLNQPQHF. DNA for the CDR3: TGTGCCAGCAGTGCCGGCCTCAATCAGCCCCAGCATTTT.

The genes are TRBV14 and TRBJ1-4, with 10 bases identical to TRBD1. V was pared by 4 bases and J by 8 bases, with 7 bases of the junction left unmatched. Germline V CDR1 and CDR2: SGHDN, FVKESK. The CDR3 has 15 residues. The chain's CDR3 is CASSPRQGADEKLFF. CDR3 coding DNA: TGTGCCAGCAGCCCACGACAGGGGGCTGACGAAAAACTGTTTTTT.

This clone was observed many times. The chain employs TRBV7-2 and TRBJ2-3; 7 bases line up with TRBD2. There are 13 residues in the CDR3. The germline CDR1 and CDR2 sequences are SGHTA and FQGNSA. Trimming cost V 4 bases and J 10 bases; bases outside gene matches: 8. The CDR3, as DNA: TGTGCCAGCAGCTCCGGGGGGAGTGGTTCGCAGTATTTT. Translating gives CASSSGGSGSQYF. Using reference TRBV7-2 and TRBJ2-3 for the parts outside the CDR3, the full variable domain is GAGVSQSPSNKVTEKGKDVELRCDPISGHTALYWYRQSLGQGLEFLIYFQGNSAPDKSGLPSDRFSAERTGGSVSTLTIQRTQQEDSAVYLCASSSGGSGSQYFGPGTRLTVL.